Listed below are T cell receptor beta chains from one sample, sequenced in a study of blood T cell repertoires in COVID-19. TCRdb's table, derived via immunoSEQ multiplex PCR, lists solely in-frame clones and lacks some. The sample includes more than 300,000 clones, approximately 90% of them seen just once. The sample comprised PBMCs or T cells enriched from blood (not recorded which). These receptors all stem from a man aged 25-40 years who had recovered from COVID-19. The CDR3 runs from the conserved cysteine through the conserved F or W. Fields, in order: J gene, V gene, D gene, clone size, CDR3 protein, CDR3 DNA. The D gene is left open where the match is weak. Only part of the rows carry a size: once, few, many, or a class if the clone is expanded.

>TRBJ2-2|TRBV7-2|NA|NA
CASIQSGGINTGELFF
TGTGCCAGCATCCAGTCTGGCGGGATCAACACCGGGGAGCTGTTTTTT
>TRBJ2-7|TRBV9|TRBD1|NA
CASSGGQGPYEQYF
TGTGCCAGCAGCGGAGGACAGGGTCCCTACGAGCAGTACTTC
>TRBJ1-4|TRBV19|NA|NA
CASSRAGLNEKLFF
TGTGCCAGTAGTAGGGCGGGCCTTAATGAAAAACTGTTTTTT
>TRBJ2-2|TRBV5-4|TRBD2|NA
CASSPGGLAGEHGELFF
TGTGCCAGCAGCCCGGGAGGACTAGCGGGAGAGCACGGGGAGCTGTTTTTT
>TRBJ1-5|TRBV2|NA|NA
CASSEAGGQPQHF
TGTGCCAGCAGTGAAGCGGGGGGGCAGCCCCAGCATTTT
>TRBJ2-4|TRBV11-2|TRBD1|NA
CASSFGTGEAKNIQYF
TGTGCCAGCAGCTTCGGGACAGGGGAAGCCAAAAACATTCAGTACTTC
>TRBJ1-2|TRBV5-1|TRBD1|NA
CASSLETGWYGYTF
TGCGCCAGCAGCTTGGAGACAGGGTGGTATGGCTACACCTTC
>TRBJ2-7|TRBV3-1/TRBV3-2|NA|NA
CASGNKPGSYEQYF
TGTGCCAGCGGAAACAAGCCAGGGTCCTACGAGCAGTACTTC
>TRBJ1-2|TRBV10-3|NA|NA
CAIRRSLGGYGYTF
TGTGCCATCCGGCGGAGCCTCGGGGGCTATGGCTACACCTTC
>TRBJ2-2|TRBV7-8|TRBD1|NA
CASSFFYRTGKDTGELFF
TGTGCCAGCAGCTTTTTCTACCGGACAGGGAAGGACACCGGGGAGCTGTTTTTT
>TRBJ2-1|TRBV9|TRBD1|NA
CASSGQGNEQFF
TGTGCCAGCAGCGGACAGGGGAATGAGCAGTTCTTC
>TRBJ1-1|TRBV27|NA|NA
CASSLSRGTEAFF
TGTGCCAGCAGTTTAAGCCGGGGGACTGAAGCTTTCTTT
>TRBJ2-2|TRBV18|NA|NA
CASSGQNTGELFF
TGTGCCAGCTCGGGACAGAACACCGGGGAGCTGTTTTTT
>TRBJ2-3|TRBV29-1|TRBD1|NA
CSAEDRVRGDTQYF
TGCAGCGCCGAGGACAGGGTCCGTGGAGATACGCAGTATTTT
>TRBJ2-5|TRBV11-2|NA|NA
CASSSDRTQTQYF
TGTGCCAGCAGCTCTGACAGGACCCAGACCCAGTACTTC
>TRBJ2-7|TRBV18|NA|few
CASSPPGLSEEQYF
TGTGCCAGCTCACCACCGGGCCTTTCTGAGGAGCAGTACTTC
>TRBJ2-5|TRBV3-1/TRBV3-2|TRBD2|NA
CASSRGGGGETQYF
TGTGCCAGCAGCCGGGGCGGGGGGGGAGAGACCCAGTACTTC
>TRBJ2-7|TRBV24-1|NA|NA
CATSWIPGVRSYEQYF
TGTGCCACCAGTTGGATACCAGGGGTACGATCCTACGAGCAGTACTTC
>TRBJ2-1|TRBV7-2|NA|NA
CASSSDRGFLTYNEQFF
TGTGCCAGCAGCTCTGATCGAGGCTTTCTTACCTACAATGAGCAGTTCTTC
>TRBJ2-1|TRBV6-4|TRBD2|many
CASSAIGTSGSNEQFF
TGTGCCAGCAGTGCCATCGGGACTAGCGGGAGCAATGAGCAGTTCTTC
>TRBJ1-2|TRBV5-8|TRBD1|NA
CASSVAGGSYGYTF
TGTGCCAGCAGCGTCGCAGGGGGTTCCTATGGCTACACCTTC
>TRBJ1-1|TRBV14|NA|NA
CASSQASESTEAFF
TGTGCCAGCAGCCAGGCCAGCGAGAGCACTGAAGCTTTCTTT
>TRBJ1-1|TRBV21-1|NA|NA
CASSKAGGTGGNTEAFF
TGTGCCAGCAGCAAAGCCGGGGGGACAGGAGGGAACACTGAAGCTTTCTTT
>TRBJ2-1|TRBV19|TRBD2|NA
CASSIGRSGSSYNEQFF
TGTGCCAGTAGTATAGGCAGGAGCGGGAGCTCCTACAATGAGCAGTTCTTC
>TRBJ2-1|TRBV5-1|TRBD2|once
CASSLDPRGDEQFF
TGCGCCAGCAGCTTGGATCCCCGGGGGGATGAGCAGTTCTTC
>TRBJ2-1|TRBV2|TRBD2|NA
CASFQGLAGGEQFF
TGTGCCAGCTTCCAAGGACTAGCGGGAGGTGAGCAGTTCTTC
>TRBJ2-5|TRBV5-6|NA|NA
CASSSKETQYF
TGTGCCAGCAGCTCTAAGGAGACCCAGTACTTC
>TRBJ2-7|TRBV3-1/TRBV3-2|NA|NA
CASSRRGRWTPYEQYF
TGTGCCAGCAGCCGGAGGGGCAGGTGGACCCCCTACGAGCAGTACTTC
>TRBJ1-1|TRBV5-1|NA|NA
CASSFTLNTEAFF
TGCGCCAGCAGCTTTACTCTGAACACTGAAGCTTTCTTT
>TRBJ2-1|TRBV14|TRBD2|NA
CASSQMTSGGSEQFF
TGTGCCAGCAGCCAAATGACTAGCGGGGGCTCTGAGCAGTTCTTC
>TRBJ2-1|TRBV19|NA|NA
CASSRAGTSYNEQFF
TGTGCCAGTAGTCGCGCCGGGACAAGCTACAATGAGCAGTTCTTC
>TRBJ1-5|TRBV16|NA|NA
CASSQSIASNQPQHF
TGTGCCAGCAGCCAATCGATAGCTAGCAATCAGCCCCAGCATTTT